This T cell receptor (beta chain) was documented in a study of cytomegalovirus exposure and HLA in healthy donors. In regard to this clone: Its antigen is unidentified.

Study-wide findings and caveats: Common viral pathogens (according to a later analysis) appeared linked to several of the most significant clusters. The authors later found HLA-associated TCR beta chains more clonally expanded than equally common others. A highly shared variant cluster was judged a likely technical artifact.

PCR employed 60 Vbeta and 13 Jbeta primers. Data came from immunoSEQ multiplex PCR; TCRdb stores just in-frame clones and leaves some out. The sample lists about 120,000 clones; about four fifths were seen once. Trimming left V 6 bases short and J 5 bases short, with 10 bases between. The CDR3 spans 12 residues. Germline V gene sequence: CDR1 MDHEN, CDR2 SYDVKM. Despite likely unrecorded immune exposures, the donors were nominally healthy at the time of sampling. The source material was PBMCs. The TCR originated in a woman younger than 35 in good health and CMV-seronegative. The chain recombines TRBV28 with TRBJ1-1; D remains ambiguous. CDR3 DNA sequence: TGTGCCAGCAGCAAGGCGGTTACTGAAGCTTTCTTT. It is translated as CASSKAVTEAFF.